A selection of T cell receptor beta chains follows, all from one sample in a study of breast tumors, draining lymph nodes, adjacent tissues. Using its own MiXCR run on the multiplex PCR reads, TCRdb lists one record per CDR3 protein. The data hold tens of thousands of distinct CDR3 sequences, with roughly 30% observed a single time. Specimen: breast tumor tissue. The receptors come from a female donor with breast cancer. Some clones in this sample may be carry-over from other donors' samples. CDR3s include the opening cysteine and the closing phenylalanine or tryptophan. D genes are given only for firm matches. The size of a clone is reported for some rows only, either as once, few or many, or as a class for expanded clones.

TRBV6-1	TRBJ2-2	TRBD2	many	TGTGCCAGCAGTGAATATATAGCGGGAGACCAGAACACCGGGGAGCTGTTTTTT	CASSEYIAGDQNTGELFF
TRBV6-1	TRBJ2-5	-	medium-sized	TGTGCCAGCAGCCAGGGAAAGGAAGCGACCCAGTACTTC	CASSQGKEATQYF
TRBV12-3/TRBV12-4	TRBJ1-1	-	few	TGTGCCAGCATCTTGGGGGGGAGGACTGAAGCTTTCTTT	CASILGGRTEAFF
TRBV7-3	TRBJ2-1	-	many	TGTGCCAGCAGCTTAACGCCTGGCAACGGGGGAGAGCAGTTCTTC	CASSLTPGNGGEQFF
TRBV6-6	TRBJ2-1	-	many	TGTGCCAGCAGTTACTCGAATGAAGGGTCTGGGACCAATCTCGAGCAGTTCTTC	CASSYSNEGSGTNLEQFF
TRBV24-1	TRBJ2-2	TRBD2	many	TGTGCCACCAGTGATTTGGGGACTAGCGGCAAATCGAACACCGGGGAGCTGTTTTTT	CATSDLGTSGKSNTGELFF
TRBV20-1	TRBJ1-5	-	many	TGCAGTGCGACCCACCCGGGACAAGACAATCAGCCCCAGCATTTT	CSATHPGQDNQPQHF
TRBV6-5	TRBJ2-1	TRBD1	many	TGTGCCAGCAGGACAGGGGGATCCTACAATGAGCAGTTCTTC	CASRTGGSYNEQFF
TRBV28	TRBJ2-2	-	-	TGTGCCAGCGATTCAGGGAACACCGGGGAGCTGTTTTTT	CASDSGNTGELFF
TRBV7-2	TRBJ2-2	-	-	-	CASSPLAGDSGANVLTFGELFF
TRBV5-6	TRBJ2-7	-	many	TGTGCCAGCAGCTTGGGACGGTCCTACGAGCAGTACTTC	CASSLGRSYEQYF
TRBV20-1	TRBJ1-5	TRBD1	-	TGCAGTGCTAGACCCGGCAGGGGGAGGCGGGATCAGCCCCAGCATTTT	CSARPGRGRRDQPQHF
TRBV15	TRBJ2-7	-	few	TGTGCCACCAGCCTCACGGAGGGGAGGGAGCAGTACTTC	CATSLTEGREQYF
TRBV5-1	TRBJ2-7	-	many	TGCGCCAGCAGCTTGGCAAAACAGGGTTACGAGCAGTACTTC	CASSLAKQGYEQYF
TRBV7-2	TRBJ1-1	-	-	TGTGCCAGCAGCCCCGGGGGGGGGATGGGGCGGAAAGCTTTCTTT	CASSPGGGMGRKAFF
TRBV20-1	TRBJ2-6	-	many	TGCAGTGCTAGAGAACGGGGCTCTGGGGCCAACGTCCTGACTTTC	CSARERGSGANVLTF
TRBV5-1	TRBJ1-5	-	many	TGCGCCAGCAGCTACAATCAGCCCCAGCATTTT	CASSYNQPQHF
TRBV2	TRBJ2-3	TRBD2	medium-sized	TGTGCCAGACAGGAGCGGGAGGATGCAGATACGCAGTATTTT	CARQEREDADTQYF
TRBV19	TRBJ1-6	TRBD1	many	TGTGCCAGCTCCGGGACAGGGGAAGGGTCACCCCTCCACTTT	CASSGTGEGSPLHF
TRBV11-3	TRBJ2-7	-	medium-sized	TGTGCCAGCAGCTTAGATGGAAACTACGAGCAGTACTTC	CASSLDGNYEQYF
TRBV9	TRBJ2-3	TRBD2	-	TGTGCCAGCAGCGCCGGGACTAGCGGGAGCAAGACGGGTGCGCAGTATTTT	CASSAGTSGSKTGAQYF
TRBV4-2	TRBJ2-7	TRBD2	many	TGTGCCAGCAGCCAAGGAGTAGGTCTAGCGGGAGTGGATCGCACCTACGAGCAGTACTTC	CASSQGVGLAGVDRTYEQYF
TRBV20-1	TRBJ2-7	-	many	TGCAGTGCTAAAGAAACCGGGCCTTACGAGCAGTACTTC	CSAKETGPYEQYF
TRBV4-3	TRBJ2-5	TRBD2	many	TGCGCCAGCAGCCTGAATAGCGGGGAGACCCAGTACTTC	CASSLNSGETQYF
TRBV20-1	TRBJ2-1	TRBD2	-	TGCAGTGCTAGACTACTAGCGGGAGGGTCGTTAGATGAGCAGTTCTTC	CSARLLAGGSLDEQFF
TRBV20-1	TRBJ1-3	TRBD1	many	TGCAGTGCTAGAGATACAGGGGGCGAGGGAGGGGACACCATATATTTT	CSARDTGGEGGDTIYF
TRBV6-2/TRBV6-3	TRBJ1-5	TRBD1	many	TGTGCCAGCAGGTACCCAGGGGGTTGGCAGCCCCAGCATTTT	CASRYPGGWQPQHF
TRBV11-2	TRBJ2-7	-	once	TGCGCCAGCAGCCAAGAGGCAGCTTCCTACGAGCAGTACTTC	CASSQEAASYEQYF
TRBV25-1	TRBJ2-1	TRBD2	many	TGTGCCAGCAGTGAGAGTCGGACAGGGTCACTAGCGGGAGTGTTCTACAATGAGCAGTTCTTC	CASSESRTGSLAGVFYNEQFF
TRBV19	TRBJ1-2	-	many	TGTGCCAGTAGTATAGTAACGGCAGGCCGAGGCTACACCTTC	CASSIVTAGRGYTF
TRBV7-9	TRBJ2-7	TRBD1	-	TGTGCCAGCAGCCCGAAAATCCGGGACAGACCGCTAAACTACGAGCAGTACTTC	CASSPKIRDRPLNYEQYF
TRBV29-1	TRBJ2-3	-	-	TGCAGCGTTGAACTCGCGGCAGTTCGAGATACGCAGTATTTT	CSVELAAVRDTQYF
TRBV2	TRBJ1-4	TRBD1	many	TGTGCCAGCAGCGACAGGGGGCAGAATGAAAAACTGTTTTTT	CASSDRGQNEKLFF
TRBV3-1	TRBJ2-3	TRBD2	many	TGTGCCAGCAGCCAAGAAGTGCTAGCGGGAGTGGGAGATACGCAGTATTTT	CASSQEVLAGVGDTQYF
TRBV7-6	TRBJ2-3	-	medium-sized	TGTGCCAGCAGCCCCACTCAGCACCCAGATACGCAGTATTTT	CASSPTQHPDTQYF
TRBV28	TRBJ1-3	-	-	TGTGCCAGCAGTGCGATTGGGGTCTCTGGAAACACCATATATTTT	CASSAIGVSGNTIYF
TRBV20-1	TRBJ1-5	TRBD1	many	TGCAGTGCAAGGACAGGTCCTAATAGCAATCAGCCCCAGCATTTT	CSARTGPNSNQPQHF
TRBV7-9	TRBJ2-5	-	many	TGTGCCAGCAGCTTAGCCGGGGGTCAAGAGACCCAGTACTTC	CASSLAGGQETQYF
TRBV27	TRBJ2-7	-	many	TGTGCCAGCAGTTTTTCGGGGTCCGGAAACGAGCAGTACTTC	CASSFSGSGNEQYF
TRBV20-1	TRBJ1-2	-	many	TGCAGTGCTTCTGCGACGGATATGGCTGGCTACACCTTC	CSASATDMAGYTF
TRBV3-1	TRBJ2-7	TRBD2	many	TGTGCCAGCAGCCGAAGGCCCCCGGGACTAGCGGGAGTCTACGAGCAGTACTTC	CASSRRPPGLAGVYEQYF